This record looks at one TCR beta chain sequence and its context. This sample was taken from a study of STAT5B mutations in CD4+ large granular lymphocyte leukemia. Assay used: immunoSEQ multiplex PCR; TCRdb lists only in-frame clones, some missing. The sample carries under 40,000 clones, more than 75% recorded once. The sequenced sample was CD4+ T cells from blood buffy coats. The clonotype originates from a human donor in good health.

The CDR3 bases are TGTGCCAGCTCACCACTGGGGTTCAATCAGCCCCAGCATTTT. This encodes CASSPLGFNQPQHF. V gene TRBV18 combines with J gene TRBJ1-5; D unclear. CDR3 size: 14 residues. CDR1 is KGHSH, CDR2 LQKENI, per germline. The ends were cut back, 1 base at V and 3 bases at J, with 7 bases in the middle.